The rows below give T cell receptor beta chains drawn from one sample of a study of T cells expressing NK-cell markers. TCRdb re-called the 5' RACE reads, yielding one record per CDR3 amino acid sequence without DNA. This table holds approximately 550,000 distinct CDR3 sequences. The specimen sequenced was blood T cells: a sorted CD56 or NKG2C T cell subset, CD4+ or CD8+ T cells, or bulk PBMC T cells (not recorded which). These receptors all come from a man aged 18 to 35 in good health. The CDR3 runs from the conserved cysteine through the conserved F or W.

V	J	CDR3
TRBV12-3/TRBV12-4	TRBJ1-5	CASSLGRSLTDQPQHF
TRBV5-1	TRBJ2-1	CASSLVAGPAYNEQFF
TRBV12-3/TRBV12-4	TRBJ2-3	CASSFGAPFADTQYF
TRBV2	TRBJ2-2	CASTQWGAGELFF
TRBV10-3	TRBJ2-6	CAISDYPRKGASGANVLTF
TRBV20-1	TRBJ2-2	CSARPALGTSGATGELFF
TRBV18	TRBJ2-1	CASASGPGWGNEQFF
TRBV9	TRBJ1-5	CASSVGRSNQPQHF
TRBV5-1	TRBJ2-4	CASSPNGGNIQYF
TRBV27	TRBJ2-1	CASSPGPKNNEQFF
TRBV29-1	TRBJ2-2	CSAAVGQGLLNTGELFF
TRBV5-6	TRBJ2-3	CASSNGVEDSDTQYF
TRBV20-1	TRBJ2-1	CSARSGLAGLSYNEQFF
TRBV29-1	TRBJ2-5	CSVVLAQETQYF
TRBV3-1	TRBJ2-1	CASSQVRGPSKQFF
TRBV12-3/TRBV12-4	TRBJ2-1	CASSLEEGAGQFF
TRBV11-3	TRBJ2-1	CASSLRSAGGEQFF
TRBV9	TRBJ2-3	CASSVALRRGDTQYF
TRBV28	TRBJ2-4	CASSLGQAVSYF
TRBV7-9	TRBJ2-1	CASSPRQGPAYNEQFF
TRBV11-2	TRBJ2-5	CASSLHPGGLQETQYF
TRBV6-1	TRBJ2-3	CASRQGQGLVDTQYF
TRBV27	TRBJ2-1	CASSQRDRYNEQFF
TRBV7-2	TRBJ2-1	CASRRGDEQFF
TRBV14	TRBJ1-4	CASSQFREGEKLFF
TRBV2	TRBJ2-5	CASRSGRYAGETQYF
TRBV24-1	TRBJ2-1	CATSDPTGGPYNEQFF
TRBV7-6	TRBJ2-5	CASSLLGGKETQYF
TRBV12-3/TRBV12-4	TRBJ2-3	CASSYSRGHYTTDTQYF
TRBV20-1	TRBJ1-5	CSAIGQFSNQPQHF
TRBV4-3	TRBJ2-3	CASSPGQGGGDTQYF
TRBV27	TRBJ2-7	CASGPETGLAGVREQYF
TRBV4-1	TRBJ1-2	CASSQGAGGLYGYTF
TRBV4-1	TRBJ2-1	CASSHPRLTRSYNEQFF
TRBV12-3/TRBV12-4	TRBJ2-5	CASSDSQETQYF
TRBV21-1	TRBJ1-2	CASSKAGQGVDYGYTF
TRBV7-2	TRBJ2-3	CASSSRGLAGSTDTQYF
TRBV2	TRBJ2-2	CASSEEGWVGNTGELFF
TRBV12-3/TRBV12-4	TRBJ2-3	CASSSESTDTQYF
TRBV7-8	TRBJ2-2	CASSVIAATNTGELFF
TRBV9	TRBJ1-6	CASDDRGPNSPLHF
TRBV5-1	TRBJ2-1	CASSGHSGGSYNEQFF